This T cell receptor (beta chain) was identified during a study of cytomegalovirus exposure and HLA in healthy donors. With regard to this clone: What it recognizes is unknown.

Study-wide findings and caveats: When analyzed later, a missense DCLRE1C variant was found to be linked to TCR beta V- and J-gene trimming. Association of 17,000 or so TCR beta sequences with HLA alleles was found at 0.05 false discovery rate in a later analysis. Across all donors, roughly uniform sequencing depth was an assumption of the presence/absence analyses.

Trimming took 4 bases from V and 4 from J; bases not matched to a gene: 5. Looked up from germline, CDR1 is SGHRS and CDR2 is YFSETQ. This CDR3 is built from 15 residues. The donors were healthy bone marrow donors. The PCR contained 60 Vbeta and 13 Jbeta primers. Profiled with immunoSEQ multiplex PCR; TCRdb holds only in-frame clones, not every one. The data show around 240,000 clones, over 80% seen once. This chain joins TRBV5-1 and TRBJ2-3, with TRBD1 matching over 11 bases. This clonotype was sampled from a woman aged 40 to 50 in good health and CMV-seropositive. Sequencing was done on a sample of PBMCs. The CDR3 is CASSKGQGVPDTQYF. The DNA of the CDR3 is TGCGCCAGCAGCAAGGGACAGGGGGTACCAGATACGCAGTATTTT.